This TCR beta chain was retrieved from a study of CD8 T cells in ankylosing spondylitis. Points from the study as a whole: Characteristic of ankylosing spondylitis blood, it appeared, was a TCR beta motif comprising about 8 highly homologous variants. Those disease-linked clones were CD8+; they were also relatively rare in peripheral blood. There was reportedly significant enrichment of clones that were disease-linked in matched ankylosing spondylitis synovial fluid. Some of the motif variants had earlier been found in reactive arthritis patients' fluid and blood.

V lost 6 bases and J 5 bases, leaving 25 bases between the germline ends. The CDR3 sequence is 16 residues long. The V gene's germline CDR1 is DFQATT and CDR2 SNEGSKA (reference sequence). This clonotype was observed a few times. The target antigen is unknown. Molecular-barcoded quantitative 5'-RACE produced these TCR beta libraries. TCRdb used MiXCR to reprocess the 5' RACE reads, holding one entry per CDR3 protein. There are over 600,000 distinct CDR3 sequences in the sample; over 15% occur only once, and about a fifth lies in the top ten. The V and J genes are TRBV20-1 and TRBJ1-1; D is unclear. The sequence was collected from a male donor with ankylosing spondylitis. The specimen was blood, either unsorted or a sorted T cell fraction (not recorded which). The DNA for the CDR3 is TGCAGTGCCCCGCGGAGTAGAGGTCGGGCGGAGACTGAAGCTTTCTTT. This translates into CSAPRSRGRAETEAFF.